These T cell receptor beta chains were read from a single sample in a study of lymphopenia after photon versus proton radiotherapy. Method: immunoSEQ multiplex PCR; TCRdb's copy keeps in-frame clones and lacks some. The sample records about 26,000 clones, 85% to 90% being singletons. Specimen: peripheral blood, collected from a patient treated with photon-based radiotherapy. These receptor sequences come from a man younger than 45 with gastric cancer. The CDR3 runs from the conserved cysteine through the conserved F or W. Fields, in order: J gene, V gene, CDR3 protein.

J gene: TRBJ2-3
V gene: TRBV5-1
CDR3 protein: CASSFSLGGDTQYF

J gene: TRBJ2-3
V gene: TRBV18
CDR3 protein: CASSPPTSGGRTDTQYF

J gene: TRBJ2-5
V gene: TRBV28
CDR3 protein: CASSSGLAGQETQYF

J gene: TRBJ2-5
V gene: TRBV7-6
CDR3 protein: CASSLTASAAPEETQYF

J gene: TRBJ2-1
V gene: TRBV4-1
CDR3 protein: CASSQDPRGDYNEQFF

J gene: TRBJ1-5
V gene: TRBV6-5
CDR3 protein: CASSEATGSPQHF

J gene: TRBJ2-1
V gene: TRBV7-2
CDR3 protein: CASTPSGAYNEQFF

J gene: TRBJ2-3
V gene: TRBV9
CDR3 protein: CASSVSGQGPDTQYF

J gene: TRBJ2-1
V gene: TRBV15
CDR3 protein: CATSRDSGGSSYNEQFF

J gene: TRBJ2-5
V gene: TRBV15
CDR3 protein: CATSRDLEKETQYF

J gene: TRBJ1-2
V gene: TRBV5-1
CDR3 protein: CASSSRAQDWGLAGYTF

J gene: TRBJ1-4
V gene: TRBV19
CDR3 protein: CASGQGYEKLFF

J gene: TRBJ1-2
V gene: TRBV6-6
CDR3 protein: CASREYEENGYTF

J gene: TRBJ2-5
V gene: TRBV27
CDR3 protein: CASSPGTGGIRETQYF

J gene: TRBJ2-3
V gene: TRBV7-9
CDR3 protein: CASRLAGGPDTQYF

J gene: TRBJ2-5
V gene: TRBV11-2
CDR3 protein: CASSLERETQYF

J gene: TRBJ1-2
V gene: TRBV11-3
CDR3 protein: CASSLFQNNYGYTF

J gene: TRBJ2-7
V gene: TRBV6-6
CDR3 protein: CASSYAGTGAYEQYF

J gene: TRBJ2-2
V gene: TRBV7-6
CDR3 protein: CASSTGTGMARELFF

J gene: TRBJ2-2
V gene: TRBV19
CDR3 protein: CASSMLGGGDTGELFF

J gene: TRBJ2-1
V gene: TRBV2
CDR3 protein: CASSFGGPNEQFF

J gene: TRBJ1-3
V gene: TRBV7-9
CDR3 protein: CASSLLGPGNTIYF

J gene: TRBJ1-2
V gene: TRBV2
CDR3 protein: CASSDYGYTF

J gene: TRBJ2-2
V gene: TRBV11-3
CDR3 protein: CASSQSLAGGTGELFF

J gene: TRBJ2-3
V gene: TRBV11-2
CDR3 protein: CASSLAGGPDTQYF

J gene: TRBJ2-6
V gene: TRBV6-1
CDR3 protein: CATTSISGANVLTF

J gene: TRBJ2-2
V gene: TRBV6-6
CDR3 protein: CASRYGGYSTGELFF

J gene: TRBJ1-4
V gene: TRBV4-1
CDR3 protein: CASSQDLGGTGVPGGEKLFF

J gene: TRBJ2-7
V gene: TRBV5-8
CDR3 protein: CASSLGQYEQYF

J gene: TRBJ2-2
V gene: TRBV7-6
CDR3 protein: CASSLAGGDTGELFF

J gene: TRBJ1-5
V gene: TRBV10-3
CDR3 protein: CAISEGRSGQPQHF

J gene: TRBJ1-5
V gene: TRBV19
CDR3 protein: CASRSKAVSSNQPQHF

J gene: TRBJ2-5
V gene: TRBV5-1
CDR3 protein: CASSPTILGRVQETQYF

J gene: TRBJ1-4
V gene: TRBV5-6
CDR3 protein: CASSLRTERNEKLFF

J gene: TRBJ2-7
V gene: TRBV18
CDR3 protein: CASSPLGGTAPYEQYF

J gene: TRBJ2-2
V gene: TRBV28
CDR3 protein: CASNPQGRNTGELFF

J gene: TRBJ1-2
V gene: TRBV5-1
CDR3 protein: CASSVSGGGYGYTF

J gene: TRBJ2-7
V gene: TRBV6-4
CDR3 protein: CASCTGDSHYEQYF

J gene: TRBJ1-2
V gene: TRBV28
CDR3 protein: CASSLSPLNYGYTF

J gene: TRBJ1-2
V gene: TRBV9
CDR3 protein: CASSEPLRGGYGYTF

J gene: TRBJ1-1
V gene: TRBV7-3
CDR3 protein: CASSLSRNTEAFF

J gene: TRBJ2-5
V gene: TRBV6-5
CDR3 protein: CASSSADRRQETQYF

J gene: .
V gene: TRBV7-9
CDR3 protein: CASSKGTGDVEQYF

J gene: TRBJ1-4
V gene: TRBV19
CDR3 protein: CASSTWDGRYSTNEKLFF

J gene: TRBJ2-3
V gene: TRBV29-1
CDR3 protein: CSVGIGGTTDTQYF

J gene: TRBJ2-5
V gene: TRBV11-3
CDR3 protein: CASSPTGVETQYF

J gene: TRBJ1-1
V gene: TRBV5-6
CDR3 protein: CASSSSSTEAFF

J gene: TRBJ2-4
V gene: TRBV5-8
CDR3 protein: CASIDRFSPKNIQYF

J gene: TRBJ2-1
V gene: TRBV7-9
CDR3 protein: CASRNGRGPYNEQFF

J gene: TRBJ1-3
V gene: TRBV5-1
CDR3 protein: CASSWSEDHSGNTIYF

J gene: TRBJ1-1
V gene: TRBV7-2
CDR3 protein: CASSVDRSTEAFF

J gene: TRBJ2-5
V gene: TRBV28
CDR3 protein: CASSRGDSLSGETQYF

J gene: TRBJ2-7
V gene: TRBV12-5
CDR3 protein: CASGLGAEYEQYF

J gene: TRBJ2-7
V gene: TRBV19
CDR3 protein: CASSLSGSEYYEQYF